This TCR beta chain was identified in a study of Graves' ophthalmopathy and Graves' hyperthyroidism. Study-level results: Using a 13-signature model, the authors split ophthalmopathy from stable hyperthyroidism, with roughly 90% sensitivity and around 76% specificity. Among thyroid clonotypes expanded above 0.001 frequency, most also appeared in blood.

This clonotype was found many times. Its antigen remains unidentified. Amplified material comprised TCR beta CDR3 regions derived from RNA transcripts. Investigators did first-round RT-PCR with HTBI primers, then second-round multiplex PCR. One entry per CDR3 protein, called by TCRdb with MiXCR from the multiplex PCR reads. The sample contains 300,000 to 400,000 distinct CDR3 sequences, roughly a sixth of which appear only once. J was trimmed by 5 bases and V by 5 bases; bases with no gene match: 9. The length of the CDR3 is 14 residues. Germline V gene data show CDR1 as SEHNR and CDR2 as FQNEAQ (reference sequence).

The sample taken for sequencing was peripheral blood. This chain links TRBV7-9 with TRBJ2-7, with 7 bases that match TRBD1. This clonotype was obtained from an adult man with Graves' ophthalmopathy. In DNA form, the CDR3 reads TGTGCCAGCAGCCCAGACAGGGAATGGAACGAGCAGTACTTC. It encodes CASSPDREWNEQYF.